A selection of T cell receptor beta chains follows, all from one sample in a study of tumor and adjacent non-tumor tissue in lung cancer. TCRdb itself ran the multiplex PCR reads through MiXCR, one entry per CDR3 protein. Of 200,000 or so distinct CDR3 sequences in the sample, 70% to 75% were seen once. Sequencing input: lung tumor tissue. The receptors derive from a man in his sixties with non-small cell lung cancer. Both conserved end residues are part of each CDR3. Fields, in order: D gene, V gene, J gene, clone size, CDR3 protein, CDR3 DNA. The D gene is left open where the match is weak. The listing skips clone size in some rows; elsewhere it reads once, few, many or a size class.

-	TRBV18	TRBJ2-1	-	CASSTPEGNEQFF	TGTGCCAGCTCAACCCCGGAGGGCAATGAGCAGTTCTTC
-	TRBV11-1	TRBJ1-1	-	CASSLVGRGYAAFF	TGTGCCAGCAGCTTAGTTGGGAGGGGGTATGCAGCTTTCTTT
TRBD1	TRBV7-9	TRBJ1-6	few	CASSPDRVNNSPLHF	TGTGCCAGCAGCCCCGACAGGGTTAATAATTCACCCCTCCACTTT
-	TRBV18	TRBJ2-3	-	CASSPNQARADTQYF	TGTGCCAGCTCACCAAATCAGGCACGCGCAGATACGCAGTATTTT
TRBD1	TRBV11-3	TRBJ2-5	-	CASSEGTVILQETQYF	TGTGCCAGCAGCGAAGGGACAGTTATCCTTCAAGAGACCCAGTACTTC
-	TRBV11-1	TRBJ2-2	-	CANSFDSRNTGVLFF	TGTGCCAACAGCTTCGACAGTAGGAACACCGGGGTGCTGTTTTTT
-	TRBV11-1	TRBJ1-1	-	CASSLDRLSTDVFF	TGTGCCAGCAGCTTGGACCGTCTGAGCACCGATGTTTTCTTT
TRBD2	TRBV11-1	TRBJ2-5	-	CASMSPGLAGAETQYF	TGTGCCAGCATGTCGCCGGGACTAGCGGGAGCAGAGACCCAGTACTTC
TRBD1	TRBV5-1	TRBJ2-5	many	CASSRDSIQETQYF	TGCGCCAGCAGTCGGGACAGCATCCAAGAGACCCAGTACTTC
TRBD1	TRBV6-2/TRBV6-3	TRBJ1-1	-	CDSRNRGAKVMAYTEAFF	TGTGACAGCAGGAACAGGGGCGCGAAAGTTATGGCATACACTGAAGCTTTCTTT
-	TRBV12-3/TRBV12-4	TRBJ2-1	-	CASTQGGAGVRNGQFF	TGTGCCAGCACCCAGGGGGGGGCGGGAGTAAGGAATGGGCAGTTCTTC
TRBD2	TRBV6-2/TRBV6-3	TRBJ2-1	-	CASSSLAGAPYNGQFF	TGTGCCAGCAGTTCGCTAGCGGGAGCGCCCTACAATGGGCAGTTCTTC
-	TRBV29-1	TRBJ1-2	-	CSVEAVRLGRYTF	TGCAGCGTTGAAGCGGTACGATTAGGTCGCTACACCTTC
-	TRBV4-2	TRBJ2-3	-	CASSQTKLESDTHYF	TGTGCCAGCAGCCAAACCAAGCTAGAGTCAGATACGCATTATTTT
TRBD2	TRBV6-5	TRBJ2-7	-	CARSPGGTYEQYF	TGTGCCAGATCCCCGGGGGGTACGTACGAGCAGTACTTC
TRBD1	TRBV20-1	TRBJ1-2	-	CSARRGDRLRNYGHTF	TGCAGTGCTAGACGGGGGGACAGGCTCCGGAACTATGGTCACACCTTC